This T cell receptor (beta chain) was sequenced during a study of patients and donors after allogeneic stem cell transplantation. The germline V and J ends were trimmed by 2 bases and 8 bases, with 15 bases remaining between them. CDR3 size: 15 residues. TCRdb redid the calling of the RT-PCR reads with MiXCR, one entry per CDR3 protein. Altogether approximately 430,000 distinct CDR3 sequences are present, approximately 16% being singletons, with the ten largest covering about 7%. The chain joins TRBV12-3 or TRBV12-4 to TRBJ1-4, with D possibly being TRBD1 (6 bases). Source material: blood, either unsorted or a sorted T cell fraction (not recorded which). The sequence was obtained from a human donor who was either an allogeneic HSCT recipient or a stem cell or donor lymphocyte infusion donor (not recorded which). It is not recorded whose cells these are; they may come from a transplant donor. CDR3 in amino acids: CASSLTAAGGEKLFF. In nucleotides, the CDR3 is TGTGCCAGCAGTTTAACGGCGGCTGGGGGCGAAAAACTGTTTTTT.